This T cell receptor (beta chain) was recovered during a study of T cell changes during pregnancy in multiple sclerosis. The CDR3 is made up of 14 amino acids. J lost 2 bases, V lost 4 bases, and 4 bases had no gene match. CDR1 SGHRS and CDR2 YFSETQ come from the germline V gene. The table came from immunoSEQ multiplex PCR; TCRdb's copy has only in-frame clones and leaves some out. This table holds approximately 70,000 clones, about 92% found once. The sequence was obtained from a female donor with multiple sclerosis, enrolled in a pregnancy study. The V call is TRBV5-1, the J call TRBJ2-5, with 8 nucleotides matching TRBD1. Sequencing used peripheral blood, obtained in the third trimester of pregnancy. CDR3 bases: TGCGCCAGCAGCGGAGGACAGGGTCAAGAGACCCAGTACTTC. Residues: CASSGGQGQETQYF.